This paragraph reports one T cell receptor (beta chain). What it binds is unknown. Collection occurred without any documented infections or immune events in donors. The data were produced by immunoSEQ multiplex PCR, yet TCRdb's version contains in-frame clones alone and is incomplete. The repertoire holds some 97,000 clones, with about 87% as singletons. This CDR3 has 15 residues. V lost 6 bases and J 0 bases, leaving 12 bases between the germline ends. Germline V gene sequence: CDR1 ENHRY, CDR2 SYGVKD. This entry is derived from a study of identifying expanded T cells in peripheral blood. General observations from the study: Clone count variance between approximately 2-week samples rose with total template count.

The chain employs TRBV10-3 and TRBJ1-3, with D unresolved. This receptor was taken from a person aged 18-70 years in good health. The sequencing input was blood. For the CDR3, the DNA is TGTGCCATCAGCGCAATTGAGAACTCTGGAAACACCATATATTTT. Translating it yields CAISAIENSGNTIYF.